This is a list of T cell receptor beta chains from one sample in a study of CD8+ T cells in alopecia areata. Sequenced by immunoSEQ multiplex PCR; TCRdb stores in-frame clones only, minus some. Of 90,000 to 120,000 clones listed, roughly 84% are singletons. Source: CD8+ T cells sorted from blood, taken at week 24, from a patient treated with tofacitinib. All receptors derive from a human donor with alopecia areata. Both conserved end residues are part of each CDR3. Clone sizes are given selectively: once, few, many, or a class where the clone is expanded.

CDR3aa	abundance	j_gene	v_gene
CASSLSGGARETQYF	few	TRBJ2-5	TRBV5-6
CSVEDWERGAQETQYF	-	TRBJ2-5	TRBV29-1
CASSQGTGTGGVIYGYTF	-	TRBJ1-2	TRBV4-3
CAWRRLRNTEAFF	-	TRBJ1-1	TRBV30
CAISGGQGSSYNEQFF	few	TRBJ2-1	TRBV10-3
CACSPWTGNTGELFF	-	TRBJ2-2	TRBV6-1
CASSPPRGDSNIQYF	once	TRBJ2-4	TRBV4-2
CASSLERVGLLPKSIQYF	-	TRBJ2-4	TRBV7-2
CAWSPVWGYTF	-	TRBJ1-2	TRBV30
CASSQAGQTYIVQFF	-	TRBJ2-1	TRBV14
CASSPSTDLYSPLHF	-	TRBJ1-6	TRBV19
CASSLSGPGFYEQYF	-	TRBJ2-7	TRBV27
CASSEPDDQQFF	-	TRBJ2-1	TRBV6-5
CSVAVFLRGSYNSPLHF	-	TRBJ1-6	TRBV29-1
CASSLGFSNSYEQYF	-	TRBJ2-7	TRBV7-9
CASSSLGGASYEQYF	-	TRBJ2-7	TRBV11-2
CASSVGSAGGSYEQYF	-	TRBJ2-7	TRBV9
CASRFRDRGADTQYF	-	TRBJ2-3	TRBV6-6
CSARISYEQYF	-	TRBJ2-7	TRBV20-1
CASSWGLDTEAFF	-	TRBJ1-1	TRBV5-4
CATRRDRGLSEQYF	once	TRBJ2-7	TRBV15
CASSPGAGVYNEQFF	-	TRBJ2-1	TRBV27
CASSFPTDFKEPDTQYF	-	TRBJ2-3	TRBV5-1